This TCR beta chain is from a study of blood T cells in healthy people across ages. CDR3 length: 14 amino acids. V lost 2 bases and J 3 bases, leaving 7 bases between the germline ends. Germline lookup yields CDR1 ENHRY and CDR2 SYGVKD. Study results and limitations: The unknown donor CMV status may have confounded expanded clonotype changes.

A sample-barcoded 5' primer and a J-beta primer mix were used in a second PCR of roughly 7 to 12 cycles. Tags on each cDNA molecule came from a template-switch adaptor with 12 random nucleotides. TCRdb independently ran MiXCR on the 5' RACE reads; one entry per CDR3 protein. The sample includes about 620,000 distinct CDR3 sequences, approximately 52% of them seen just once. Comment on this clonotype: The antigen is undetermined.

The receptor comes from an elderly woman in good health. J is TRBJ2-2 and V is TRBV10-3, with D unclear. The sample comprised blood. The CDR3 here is CAISETGYTGELFF. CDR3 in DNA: TGTGCCATCAGTGAGACGGGTTACACCGGGGAGCTGTTTTTT.